A single sample gave rise to the 28 T cell receptor beta chains below, sequenced in a study of response to subunit inactivated influenza vaccine (dated 2018 in TCRdb). This sample's time point label indicates: approximately 45 days after influenza vaccine administration. Libraries came from RT-PCR. Sequencing took place on an Illumina HiSeq 2500. TCRdb ran its own pipeline on the public reads, namely fastp trimming at Q25 and MiXCR clone calling, and kept in-frame beta chains. A single entry per CDR3 protein holds the most common genes and DNA from its merged rows. A total of around 150,000 distinct CDR3 sequences appear in this sample, 11% of them only once. The ten largest clones capture roughly 12% of the sample. The sample consisted of non-naive T cells sorted from PBMCs, taken more than 35 days after vaccination. The sample's cell subset or site label is to be understood as: memory T cell fraction. All receptors come from a man aged 45-65 years who received an inactivated influenza vaccine. Donor details come from another sample of the same person, matched by shared clones.

This clonotype showed up many times. The V and J genes are TRBV15 and TRBJ1-1; D perhaps matches TRBD1 (6 bases). Germline-derived CDR1 and CDR2 are LNHNV and YYDKDF (reference sequence). V was trimmed by 5 bases and J by 7 bases, leaving 14 bases between them. This CDR3 has 13 amino acids. CDR3 bases: TGTGCCACCAGCCCTCGGACAGCGGGTGAAGCTTTCTTT. As protein: CATSPRTAGEAFF.

This clonotype was found many times. The chain carries TRBV7-2 and TRBJ2-1; the match to TRBD1 covers 8 bases. With 7 bases clipped from V and 5 bases from J, the junction kept 7 bases outside the gene matches. CDR3 length: 14 residues. Looked up from germline, CDR1 is SGHTA and CDR2 is FQGNSA. CDR3 region: CASNNRGIDNEQFF. CDR3 DNA: TGTGCCAGCAACAACAGGGGGATCGACAATGAGCAGTTCTTC.

This clonotype was counted only a few times. The chain uses TRBV20-1 and TRBJ1-2; a possible D gene is TRBD1 (6 bases). Germline V gene lookup returns CDR1 DFQATT and CDR2 SNEGSKA (reference sequence). V was shortened by 3 bases and J by 7 bases, with 12 bases between the two germline ends. The CDR3 consists of 12 residues. The CDR3 region has the DNA TGCAGTGCTAGTTCGGGGGCTAGTGGCTACACCTTC. Protein: CSASSGASGYTF.

This sequence joins TRBV11-2 and TRBJ1-5; D is undetermined. The CDR3 has 13 residues. Trimming pared 5 bases from V and 3 bases from J, leaving 8 bases between. Germline CDR1 reads SGHAT; CDR2 reads FQNNGV. The CDR3 here is CASSREFNQPQHF. CDR3 DNA sequence: TGTGCCAGCAGCCGGGAGTTCAATCAGCCCCAGCATTTT.

This clonotype was seen a few times. The rearrangement links TRBV4-3 to TRBJ2-7, with D possibly matching TRBD1 (7 bases). CDR3 length: 16 residues. The germline V gene encodes CDR1 LGHNA and CDR2 YSLEER. Trimming stripped 0 bases from V and 3 bases from J, with 15 bases between. CDR3 DNA sequence: TGCGCCAGCAGCCAAGATTTAGGGGGCGGGATCTACGAGCAGTACTTC. Its protein product is CASSQDLGGGIYEQYF.

V gene TRBV7-2 combines with J gene TRBJ1-2, with D possibly TRBD1 on 5 matching bases. V was shortened by 5 bases and J by 4 bases, with 23 bases between the two germline ends. Germline V CDR1 and CDR2: SGHTA, FQGNSA. This CDR3 has 17 amino acids. CDR3 protein: CASSPLAGTQSFYGYTF. The DNA for the CDR3 is TGTGCCAGCAGCCCCTTAGCCGGGACGCAAAGTTTCTATGGCTACACCTTC.

This clonotype appeared many times. This chain joins TRBV21-1 and TRBJ2-7; the table calls TRBD1, which could not be checked here. TRBV21-1 is termed a pseudogene. There are 20 residues in the CDR3. In nucleotides, the CDR3 is TGTGCCAGCAGCAAAGTCCAGGGGGATCGACGGGACAGGGGGTGGTACGAGCAGTACTTC. Translation: CASSKVQGDRRDRGWYEQYF.

This sequence joins TRBV6-2 or TRBV6-3 and TRBJ2-7, with TRBD1 matching over 8 bases. Losses at the gene ends were 7 bases for V and 3 bases for J; bases not matched to a gene: 2. The V gene's germline CDR1 is MNHEY and CDR2 SVGEGT. The CDR3 consists of 12 residues. This chain's CDR3 is CASKTGDYEQYF. Here the CDR3 DNA reads TGTGCCAGCAAGACAGGGGACTACGAGCAGTACTTC.

In the case of this clonotype: One end of the junction varies from germline; a read error may be responsible. The chain carries TRBV3-1 and TRBJ2-2; 12 positions agree with TRBD1. The CDR3 is 18 residues long. Germline V gene data show CDR1 as LGHDT and CDR2 as YNNKEL (reference sequence). The CDR3 protein is CACRRSGTGGPNTGELFF. CDR3 nucleotide sequence: TGTGCCTGCAGACGGTCCGGGACAGGGGGCCCGAACACCGGGGAGCTGTTTTTT.

This chain links TRBV15 with TRBJ2-5; D is uncertain. V lost 3 bases, J lost 5 bases, and 7 bases lay in between. The CDR3 covers 12 residues. The V gene's germline CDR1 is LNHNV and CDR2 YYDKDF (reference sequence). The CDR3 here is CATSRNGETQYF. The CDR3, as DNA: TGTGCCACCAGCAGGAACGGGGAGACCCAGTACTTC.

The chain joins TRBV6-2 or TRBV6-3 to TRBJ1-2; D unclear. The ends were cut back, 9 bases at V and 6 bases at J, with 14 bases in the middle. The CDR3 consists of 12 residues. Per the germline V gene, CDR1 is MNHEY and CDR2 is SVGEGT. CDR3 residues: CARFPGRDGYTF. The CDR3 DNA reads TGTGCCAGATTCCCTGGGCGGGATGGCTACACCTTC.

The chain is built from TRBV20-1 and TRBJ2-1, with D possibly being TRBD2 (6 bases). V was shortened by 0 bases and J by 0 bases, with 9 bases between the two germline ends. The CDR3 is made up of 15 amino acids. CDR1 is DFQATT, CDR2 SNEGSKA, per germline (reference sequence). As DNA, the CDR3 is TGCAGTGCTAGAGAACCGACTAGCTCCTACAATGAGCAGTTCTTC. This encodes CSAREPTSSYNEQFF.

This chain connects TRBV11-3 to TRBJ2-3; 7 nucleotides agree with TRBD1. From germline, CDR1 is SGHNT and CDR2 YENEEA. The V gene end was trimmed by 3 bases and the J gene end by 7 bases; junction bases not matched to a gene: 1. This CDR3 region has 12 residues. The CDR3 sequence is CASSLTGNTQYF. The CDR3 nucleotides are TGTGCCAGCAGCTTGACAGGGAATACGCAGTATTTT.

This clonotype appeared a few times. The chain couples TRBV14 to TRBJ2-7; D call uncertain. Germline CDR1 SGHDN, CDR2 FVKESK. The V gene lost 8 bases and the J gene lost 2 bases, with 13 bases spanning the gap. This CDR3 region has 13 residues. The CDR3 sequence: CASPQPFTYEQYF. The CDR3 nucleotides are TGTGCCAGCCCCCAACCATTTACCTACGAGCAGTACTTC.

This clonotype appeared a few times. The chain recombines TRBV10-2 with TRBJ2-1; possibly TRBD1 or TRBD2 for D (5 bases each). V shed 6 bases and J shed 9 bases, with 18 bases lying between them. The CDR3 totals 14 residues. Germline lookup yields CDR1 WSHSY and CDR2 SAAADI. The chain's CDR3 is CASSRGRSVSEQFF. The CDR3 DNA reads as TGCGCCAGCAGCCGGGGACGAAGTGTGAGTGAGCAGTTCTTC.

In this sample, this clonotype turned up many times. This rearrangement joins TRBV11-2 to TRBJ2-7, with D tentatively TRBD1 (6 bases). The CDR3 loop spans 15 amino acids. Germline assignment: CDR1 SGHAT and CDR2 FQNNGV. The V end lost 1 base, the J end lost 0 bases, and 10 bases lay between the germline ends. The CDR3 is CASSLVSRGSYEQYF. The CDR3 DNA sequence: TGTGCCAGCAGCTTAGTAAGCAGGGGCTCCTACGAGCAGTACTTC.

This clonotype came up many times. The chain has TRBV11-2 and TRBJ1-6, with TRBD1 matching over 7 bases. V lost 4 bases to trimming and J lost 9 bases; unmatched junction nucleotides: 3. The CDR3 runs to 13 residues. From germline, CDR1 is SGHAT and CDR2 FQNNGV. The CDR3: CASSYTGVSPLHF. The DNA of the CDR3 is TGTGCCAGCAGCTACACAGGGGTTTCACCCCTCCACTTT.

The chain carries TRBV20-1 and TRBJ2-3; D possibly corresponds to TRBD1 (6 bases). The CDR3 has 15 residues. Germline V gives CDR1 DFQATT, CDR2 SNEGSKA (reference sequence). V lost 0 bases and J 0 bases, leaving 10 bases between the germline ends. The CDR3 region is CSARDRDRSTDTQYF. The CDR3 region has the DNA TGCAGTGCTAGAGATCGTGACAGGAGCACAGATACGCAGTATTTT.

This clonotype showed up many times. J is TRBJ1-1 and V is TRBV20-1; D possibly corresponds to TRBD1 (6 bases). Germline-derived CDR1 and CDR2 are DFQATT and SNEGSKA (reference sequence). The CDR3 length is 13 residues. The ends were cut back, 0 bases at V and 9 bases at J, with 14 bases in the middle. The CDR3 DNA follows: TGCAGTGCTAGAGAAGTCTATACAGGGCAAGCTTTCTTT. Its translation: CSAREVYTGQAFF.

The chain recombines TRBV7-9 with TRBJ2-7; TRBD1 agrees at 8 bases. Trimming removed 3 bases from V and 6 bases from J; junction bases left unmatched: 7. From germline, CDR1 is SEHNR and CDR2 FQNEAQ (reference sequence). CDR3 length equals 14 residues. CDR3 coding DNA: TGTGCCAGCAGCTTTTCAGGGGGCCGCGGCGAGCAGTACTTC. Its protein is CASSFSGGRGEQYF. Full variable domain (outside the CDR3, taken from reference TRBV7-9 and TRBJ2-7): DTGVSQNPRHKITKRGQNVTFRCDPISEHNRLYWYRQTLGQGPEFLTYFQNEAQLEKSRLLSDRFSAERPKGSFSTLEIQRTEQGDSAMYLCASSFSGGRGEQYFGPGTRLTVT.

This clonotype was counted only a few times. The J gene is TRBJ2-7, the V gene TRBV6-1, with D unresolved. This CDR3 comprises 15 residues. The germline V gene has CDR1 MNHNS and CDR2 SASEGT. Trimming removed 2 bases from V and 5 bases from J, with 16 bases in between. The CDR3 sequence is CASSESRKFPDEQYF. The DNA for the CDR3 is TGTGCCAGCAGTGAATCTAGGAAGTTTCCCGACGAGCAGTACTTC.

The chain has TRBV5-1 and TRBJ2-5; the D call may be TRBD1 or TRBD2 (6 bases each). V was shortened by 3 bases and J by 9 bases, with 21 bases between the two germline ends. CDR3 length equals 15 residues. CDR1 is SGHRS, CDR2 YFSETQ, per germline. The CDR3 spells CASSYERGPFQAQYF. The CDR3 DNA follows: TGCGCCAGCAGCTATGAACGGGGGCCCTTTCAGGCCCAGTACTTC.

The V call is TRBV5-1, the J call TRBJ2-5, with D uncertain. The germline V and J ends were trimmed by 5 bases and 3 bases, with 11 bases remaining between them. Germline V gives CDR1 SGHRS, CDR2 YFSETQ. The CDR3 has 13 amino acids. For the CDR3, the DNA is TGCGCCAGCAGTGATAGAATTAAAGAGACCCAGTACTTC. This encodes CASSDRIKETQYF.

This clonotype came up many times. The chain recombines TRBV6-2 or TRBV6-3 with TRBJ2-7; TRBD1 might be the D (5 bases). Trimming pared 2 bases from V and 2 bases from J, leaving 7 bases between. Germline V lookup: CDR1 MNHEY, CDR2 SVGEGT. The CDR3 is made up of 13 amino acids. The CDR3 DNA reads TGTGCCAGCAGTTACAGGGGAACCTACGAGCAGTACTTC. Translated: CASSYRGTYEQYF.

This clonotype was found many times. The chain recombines TRBV12-3 or TRBV12-4 with TRBJ2-1; D unresolved. V was shortened by 5 bases and J by 5 bases, with 10 bases between the two germline ends. This CDR3 contains 13 residues. DNA of the CDR3: TGTGCCAGCAGTCCCGGAGAGAACAATGAGCAGTTCTTC. As protein: CASSPGENNEQFF.

This clonotype was observed a few times. This rearrangement joins TRBV4-1 to TRBJ2-3; the D is unclear. This CDR3 is built from 12 residues. Trimming pared 0 bases from V and 6 bases from J, leaving 4 bases between. Germline-derived CDR1 and CDR2 are MGHRA and YSYEKL. The CDR3 DNA sequence: TGCGCCAGCAGCCAAGAGCGGGATACGCAGTATTTT. It yields the protein CASSQERDTQYF.

This clonotype was observed a handful of times. The rearrangement links TRBV7-2 to TRBJ2-1, with 9 positions matching TRBD1. This CDR3 spans 15 amino acids. Germline CDR1 and CDR2: SGHTA and FQGNSA. Losses at the gene ends were 1 base for V and 6 bases for J; bases not matched to a gene: 4. The DNA for the CDR3 is TGTGCCAGCAGCTTAGACAGGGGGCTCGGCAATGAGCAGTTCTTC. Protein sequence: CASSLDRGLGNEQFF.

The chain carries TRBV5-1 and TRBJ2-2, with TRBD1 matching 8 bases. Trimming at V came to 3 bases and at J to 6 bases, leaving 7 bases not matched to a gene. CDR1 is SGHRS, CDR2 YFSETQ, per germline. The CDR3 spans 15 residues. The DNA of the CDR3 is TGCGCCAGCAGCTCGACAGGGGTTGGTTCCGGGGAGCTGTTTTTT. Protein: CASSSTGVGSGELFF.